Listed below are T cell receptor beta chains from one sample, sequenced in a study of CD4 T cells in relation to SARS-CoV-2 and coronaviruses. Profiling relied on immunoSEQ multiplex PCR, and the TCRdb table lists in-frame clones only, not all of them. The sample holds just under 65,000 clones; over 90% are singletons and the top ten take around 0.13%. The sample consisted of naive CD4+ T cells from PBMCs. The receptors come from a human donor in good health. Both conserved end residues are trimmed from each CDR3. Size is omitted from some rows. Given values are once, few, many or a class for expanded clones.

length	size	V	J	CDR3
11	-	TRBV7-9	TRBJ2-2	ASSRTSTGELF
16	-	TRBV5-4	TRBJ2-1	ASSFPGLAGRTYNEQF
16	-	TRBV3-1/TRBV3-2	TRBJ1-4	ASSHPSGPGATNEKLF
12	-	TRBV23-1	TRBJ2-7	ASSPRQGRGEQY
11	-	TRBV12-3/TRBV12-4	TRBJ2-4	ASSFSGKNIQY
10	-	TRBV7-9	TRBJ2-5	ASSPSRGTQY
14	-	TRBV28	TRBJ2-1	ASSSRLAGSYNEQF
13	-	TRBV6-5	TRBJ2-1	ASRTPGPHYNEQF
12	few	TRBV6-1	TRBJ1-4	ASSEGGLGEKLF
14	once	TRBV19	TRBJ2-1	ASTPPGRGRYNEQF
13	-	TRBV27	TRBJ2-7	ASSARTGAAYEQY
15	-	TRBV7-2	TRBJ2-3	ASSKTSGRRNTDTQY
13	-	TRBV5-1	TRBJ1-3	ASSSSREAGNTIY
12	once	TRBV5-1	TRBJ2-7	ASSLGQGAYEQY
11	-	TRBV2	TRBJ2-1	ASNRGLVAEQF
12	-	TRBV5-1	TRBJ1-1	ASTPSERNTEAF
9	-	TRBV11-2	TRBJ1-1	ASSLGTEAF
11	-	TRBV19	TRBJ2-7	ASMGLGAHEQY
13	-	TRBV27	TRBJ2-7	ASSASGQGSYEQY
10	-	TRBV12-3/TRBV12-4	TRBJ2-7	ASSVSRIEQY
11	once	TRBV5-4	TRBJ1-2	ASSQGGAYGYT
14	-	TRBV7-3	TRBJ2-5	ASSQMGGPSPETQY
11	-	TRBV28	TRBJ2-7	ASSMTPVNEQY
17	-	TRBV2	TRBJ2-4	ASSPRTGQGPSAKNIQY
11	-	TRBV21-1	TRBJ1-2	ASIPSANYGYT
12	-	TRBV27	TRBJ2-3	ATAPRGMEDTQY
17	-	TRBV6-2/TRBV6-3	TRBJ2-3	ASSSRGILADARADTQY
13	-	TRBV3-1/TRBV3-2	TRBJ1-6	ASSQVGQGNSPLH
11	-	TRBV24-1	TRBJ2-7	ATSETDHYEQY
9	-	TRBV13	TRBJ1-1	ASSLRGYAF
14	-	TRBV23-1	TRBJ2-5	ASSQFPGQGRRTQY
14	once	TRBV9	TRBJ2-5	ASSVAVQGQQETQY
16	-	TRBV28	TRBJ1-1	ASSTRSRGRVGNTEAF
15	-	TRBV28	TRBJ1-1	ASSPDKWGAGNTEAF
16	-	TRBV3-1/TRBV3-2	TRBJ2-5	ASSQGRVGGGLQETQY
9	-	TRBV7-9	TRBJ2-7	ASSDTGPQY
12	-	TRBV27	TRBJ2-7	ASSFTGGHYEQY
14	-	TRBV28	TRBJ2-1	ASSTWTGGVGNEQF
10	-	TRBV2	TRBJ1-2	ASSAPPGGYT
12	-	TRBV3-1/TRBV3-2	TRBJ2-7	ASSQGDSPRPQY
14	-	TRBV13	TRBJ2-3	ASSLGSTGIRVGQY
13	-	TRBV6-5	TRBJ2-1	ASSRQTSGNNEQF
13	-	TRBV10-1	TRBJ1-2	ASSESPGWAYGYT
13	-	TRBV6-4	TRBJ2-3	ASSDSSDFRDTQY
18	once	TRBV10-1	TRBJ2-7	ASTRPHKGTGGLITYEQY
13	once	TRBV15	TRBJ2-1	ATSVGVAGGNEQF
14	-	TRBV4-1	TRBJ2-7	ASSQDTSGSRYEQY
12	once	TRBV2	TRBJ1-5	ASSVGGGNQPQH
16	-	TRBV15	TRBJ2-4	ATSRVDRAGAAKNIQY
14	once	TRBV28	TRBJ2-7	ASSPAAGSRVYEQY
11	-	TRBV11-2	TRBJ2-2	ASSRRGTGELF
13	once	TRBV19	TRBJ2-1	ASSIAGTSPNEQF
15	-	TRBV6-1	TRBJ1-5	ASSAPQGSNSNQPQH
13	-	TRBV5-1	TRBJ2-7	ASSLVTGGGYEQY
14	-	TRBV18	TRBJ1-5	ASSPTQRYSNQPQH
11	-	TRBV5-1	TRBJ1-3	ASSQNRGYTIY
11	-	TRBV9	TRBJ2-1	ASSVLGANEQF